Following are 20 T cell receptor beta chains from one sample sequenced in a study of T cells after yellow fever vaccination. TCRdb re-analysed the 5' RACE reads in MiXCR, keeping a single row per CDR3 protein. Among over 130,000 distinct CDR3 sequences, over 7% were seen once, and the ten largest hold roughly 0.73%. The sample consisted of CD4+ T cells sorted from PBMCs, taken 5 days after the yellow fever booster vaccination. The origin of the receptors is a man aged 25 to 45 who received the YFV17D yellow fever vaccine.

Many counts were recorded for this clonotype. This chain connects TRBV21-1 to TRBJ2-1; TRBD2 is taken as the D call from the table, unchecked against the DNA. TRBV21-1 is marked as a pseudogene. This CDR3 has 16 residues. In DNA, the CDR3 is TGTGCCAGCAGCTACACGGGAAGCGGGACTTGGAATGAGCAGTTCTTC. Residues: CASSYTGSGTWNEQFF.

This clonotype was detected ten times or more. The chain carries TRBV5-1 and TRBJ2-1; perhaps TRBD2 as D (5 bases). CDR1 is SGHRS and CDR2 is YFSETQ in the germline V gene. Trimming shortened V by 0 bases and J by 0 bases, and 7 bases separated the two germline ends. There are 15 residues in the CDR3. Here the CDR3 reads CASSLVGDSYNEQFF. As DNA, the CDR3 is TGCGCCAGCAGCTTGGTCGGGGACTCCTACAATGAGCAGTTCTTC.

In the case of this clonotype: This may arise from a read error, as a much more abundant clone is one base away. V and J are TRBV11-2 and TRBJ2-7, with a possible D match to TRBD1 (5 bases). Germline V gene sequence: CDR1 SGHAT, CDR2 FQNNGV. The CDR3 contains 13 residues. This CDR3 reads CASSLDSGYEHYF. CDR3 nucleotides: TGTGCCAGCAGCTTAGATTCAGGGTACGAGCACTACTTC. Complete variable domain (other parts from reference TRBV11-2 and TRBJ2-7): EAGVAQSPRYKIIEKRQSVAFWCNPISGHATLYWYQQILGQGPKLLIQFQNNGVVDDSQLPKDRFSAERLKGVDSTLKIQPAKLEDSAVYLCASSLDSGYEHYFGPGTRLTVT.

The sample holds many counts of this clonotype. V and J are TRBV18 and TRBJ2-4; D unclear. CDR1 KGHSH and CDR2 LQKENI come from the germline V gene. The CDR3 runs to 17 residues. Deletions cut 3 bases from V and 0 bases from J, with 15 bases between. CDR3 nucleotides: TGTGCCAGCTCACCCTACAGAAACACACTAGCCAAAAACATTCAGTACTTC. Translated, it gives CASSPYRNTLAKNIQYF.

This chain links TRBV5-4 with TRBJ2-2; 13 bases match TRBD2. The CDR3 contains 16 residues. V lost 4 bases to trimming and J lost 5 bases; unmatched junction nucleotides: 5. Germline CDR1 SGHNT, CDR2 YYREEE (reference sequence). The CDR3 coding sequence is TGTGCCAGCAGCCAACTAGCGGGAGGGAGGACCGGGGAGCTGTTTTTT. Translating it yields CASSQLAGGRTGELFF.

This clonotype was found many times. CDR3 sequence: CATSREGAGAYNEQFF. The DNA of the CDR3 is TGTGCCACCAGCAGAGAGGGAGCGGGGGCCTACAATGAGCAGTTCTTC. The genes are TRBV15 and TRBJ2-1; 8 positions agree with TRBD2. The CDR3 extends over 16 amino acids. Germline assignment: CDR1 LNHNV and CDR2 YYDKDF (reference sequence). Trimming removed 0 bases from V and 2 bases from J; junction bases left unmatched: 3.

This clonotype was counted ten times or more. The rearrangement joins TRBV20-1 to TRBJ2-7; 8 bases align to TRBD2. This CDR3 has 14 amino acids. V was pared by 3 bases and J by 4 bases, with 8 bases of the junction left unmatched. From germline, CDR1 is DFQATT and CDR2 SNEGSKA (reference sequence). As DNA, the CDR3 is TGCAGTGCTAGCAAGCGGGGGCCTAATTACGAGCAGTACTTC. Translating it yields CSASKRGPNYEQYF.

This clonotype showed up many times. One end of the junction fails to match germline, which may point to a read error. The chain carries TRBV7-8 and TRBJ2-7; 7 bases line up with TRBD2. Germline lookup yields CDR1 SGHVS and CDR2 FQNEAQ. The length of the CDR3 is 11 residues. CDR3 residues: CASSPGGRPHF. CDR3 sequence (DNA): TGTGCCAGCAGCCCCGGGGGGAGGCCTCACTTC.

A few counts support this clonotype. V gene TRBV5-1 combines with J gene TRBJ1-2; D perhaps matches TRBD1 (6 bases). Germline V gene sequence: CDR1 SGHRS, CDR2 YFSETQ. This CDR3 has 14 residues. V lost 0 bases and J 4 bases, leaving 10 bases between the germline ends. CDR3 nucleotides: TGCGCCAGCAGCTTGGAACCAGGGGCCTATGGCTACACCTTC. Its protein is CASSLEPGAYGYTF.

Many counts were recorded for this clonotype. CDR3 amino acids: CASSLGAGVSYEQYF. CDR3 DNA sequence: TGTGCCAGCAGTTTGGGAGCGGGAGTTTCCTACGAGCAGTACTTC. The J gene is TRBJ2-7, the V gene TRBV27; 8 bases match TRBD2. Germline-derived CDR1 and CDR2 are MNHEY and SMNVEV (reference sequence). This CDR3 has 15 residues. The V and J ends lost 3 bases and 1 base, in that order; junction bases with no gene match: 5.

This clonotype was counted many times. The chain employs TRBV20-1 and TRBJ2-1; 14 bases agree with TRBD2. In germline, CDR1 is DFQATT, CDR2 SNEGSKA (reference sequence). Germline trimming cut 3 bases from V and 8 bases from J; bases unmatched to any gene: 6. The CDR3 consists of 15 residues. CDR3 DNA: TGCAGTGCTAGTGGGACTAGCGGGAGTATCCATGAGCAGTTCTTC. This gives the protein CSASGTSGSIHEQFF.

This clonotype came up many times. This sequence joins TRBV2 and TRBJ1-4; 7 nucleotides match TRBD1. This CDR3 contains 15 residues. Trimming removed 4 bases from V and 6 bases from J; junction bases left unmatched: 8. Per germline, CDR1 SNHLY and CDR2 FYNNEI. CDR3 region: CASSGSGQAYEKLFF. CDR3 coding DNA: TGTGCCAGCAGTGGTTCCGGACAGGCTTATGAAAAACTGTTTTTT.

This clonotype was seen ten or more times. This chain connects TRBV29-1 to TRBJ1-1, with D unresolved. The germline V and J ends were trimmed by 4 bases and 10 bases, with 16 bases remaining between them. The CDR3 loop spans 12 amino acids. CDR1 and CDR2 (germline): SQVTM, ANQGSEA. The CDR3 DNA is TGCAGCGTTGTGAGGGCGCCCAGGAGAGCTTTCTTT. This codes for CSVVRAPRRAFF.

This clonotype occurred many times. The chain employs TRBV7-3 and TRBJ2-5; D may match TRBD1 or TRBD2 (5 bases each). This CDR3 has 16 residues. Germline V CDR1 and CDR2: SGHTA, FQGTGA. V lost 5 bases, J lost 2 bases, and 18 bases lay in between. CDR3 in DNA: TGTGCCAGCAGCCCCAGAGGGGATCTACCTCAAGAGACCCAGTACTTC. It translates to CASSPRGDLPQETQYF.

This clonotype was detected only a few times. The chain uses TRBV7-2 and TRBJ2-7, with 8 bases identical to TRBD2. Per germline, CDR1 SGHTA and CDR2 FQGNSA. J gave up 5 bases and V 0 bases, and 6 bases lay outside the gene matches. This CDR3 is 15 amino acids long. The CDR3 spells CASSLAQREKHEQYF. The CDR3 coding sequence is TGTGCCAGCAGCTTAGCGCAGCGGGAGAAGCACGAGCAGTACTTC.

This clonotype was observed at least ten times. The chain joins TRBV6-2 or TRBV6-3 to TRBJ2-7, with D tentatively TRBD1 or TRBD2 (5 bases each). The CDR3 totals 13 residues. The V end was cut by 6 bases, the J end by 0 bases, with 9 bases between. Germline V lookup: CDR1 MNHEY, CDR2 SVGEGT. The CDR3 nucleotides read TGTGCCAGCAGCTCCGGGGCCTCCTACGAGCAGTACTTC. It yields the protein CASSSGASYEQYF.

The chain joins TRBV5-4 to TRBJ2-2; perhaps TRBD1 as D (5 bases). Trimming pared 4 bases from V and 3 bases from J, leaving 16 bases between. This CDR3 comprises 16 residues. The V gene's germline CDR1 is SGHNT and CDR2 YYREEE (reference sequence). The CDR3 reads CASSPGHGRYTGELFF. The CDR3 DNA reads as TGTGCCAGCAGCCCTGGACACGGGCGATACACCGGGGAGCTGTTTTTT.

This clonotype appeared many times. The chain joins TRBV29-1 to TRBJ2-5, with 8 bases matching TRBD1. Germline V lookup: CDR1 SQVTM, CDR2 ANQGSEA. The CDR3 contains 12 residues. J was trimmed by 2 bases and V by 8 bases; bases with no gene match: 4. The CDR3 here is CSTRTGQETQYF. The DNA of the CDR3 is TGCAGCACTCGGACAGGGCAAGAGACCCAGTACTTC.

This clonotype was seen at least ten times. V usage is TRBV6-5 and J usage is TRBJ2-5; 8 nucleotides agree with TRBD1. CDR1 MNHEY and CDR2 SVGAGI come from the germline V gene. The CDR3 has 16 amino acids. V shed 2 bases, J shed 5 bases, and the junction held 10 bases outside the gene matches. CDR3 residues: CASSYGLGTGDETQYF. The CDR3, as DNA: TGTGCCAGCAGTTACGGTCTGGGGACAGGTGACGAGACCCAGTACTTC.

This clonotype was detected ten times or more. The chain is built from TRBV7-9 and TRBJ2-1; TRBD2 matches 14 bases. J gave up 6 bases and V 8 bases, and 6 bases lay outside the gene matches. In germline, CDR1 is SEHNR, CDR2 FQNEAQ (reference sequence). The CDR3 spans 15 residues. The CDR3 sequence: CASRGLAGESNEQFF. As DNA, the CDR3 is TGTGCCAGCCGGGGACTAGCGGGAGAAAGCAATGAGCAGTTCTTC.